This passage covers 29 T cell receptor beta chains from one sample sequenced in a study of blood T cell repertoires in COVID-19. Measured with immunoSEQ multiplex PCR; TCRdb has only the in-frame clones, and not every one. The sample consists of tens of thousands of clones, 88% of them appearing once. Sequencing was carried out using peripheral blood. Every receptor here comes from a man aged 55 to 70 with active COVID-19.

The rearrangement joins TRBV7-2 to TRBJ2-2; the match to TRBD2 covers 11 bases. Germline assignment: CDR1 SGHTA and CDR2 FQGNSA. The CDR3 consists of 17 residues. J was trimmed by 6 bases and V by 5 bases; bases with no gene match: 11. The CDR3 DNA is TGTGCCAGCAGCCCAAGGACTAGCGGGTTTTTGGCCGGGGAGCTGTTTTTT. Its translation: CASSPRTSGFLAGELFF.

V and J are TRBV5-1 and TRBJ2-7; 7 positions agree with TRBD2. Germline CDR1 SGHRS, CDR2 YFSETQ. Losses at the gene ends were 5 bases for V and 5 bases for J; bases not matched to a gene: 7. This CDR3 contains 13 residues. CDR3 region: CASSRWTSDEQYF. CDR3 in DNA: TGCGCCAGCAGTCGCTGGACTAGTGACGAGCAGTACTTC.

The chain uses TRBV5-1 and TRBJ2-4, with 8 nucleotides matching TRBD1. V was clipped by 4 bases and J by 5 bases; unmatched bases: 2. The CDR3 covers 13 residues. Germline CDR1 reads SGHRS; CDR2 reads YFSETQ. CDR3: CASSQTGENIQYF. CDR3 DNA sequence: TGCGCCAGCAGCCAGACAGGGGAAAACATTCAGTACTTC.

The V gene is TRBV11-2, the J gene TRBJ1-1, with 9 nucleotides matching TRBD1. This CDR3 has 15 amino acids. Germline V gives CDR1 SGHAT, CDR2 FQNNGV. J was trimmed by 4 bases and V by 3 bases; bases with no gene match: 6. The CDR3 DNA is TGTGCCAGCAGCTTCACCCCGGGACAGGGCACTGAAGCTTTCTTT. This translates into CASSFTPGQGTEAFF.

The V and J genes are TRBV5-1 and TRBJ1-2, with 7 positions matching TRBD1. The germline CDR1 and CDR2 sequences are SGHRS and YFSETQ. The CDR3 length is 14 residues. V lost 2 bases, J lost 3 bases, and 4 bases stayed unmatched. This chain's CDR3 is CASSFGTVDYGYTF. The DNA of the CDR3 is TGCGCCAGCAGCTTCGGGACAGTAGACTATGGCTACACCTTC.

The chain is built from TRBV7-8 and TRBJ2-7; 12 bases are shared with TRBD1. Germline V CDR1 and CDR2: SGHVS, FQNEAQ. This CDR3 is 16 amino acids long. V trimming: 3 bases; J trimming: 5 bases; junction bases outside the gene matches: 8. CDR3 region: CASSFRDRGRPDEQYF. CDR3 nucleotides: TGTGCCAGCAGCTTCCGGGACAGGGGGCGCCCGGACGAGCAGTACTTC.

This chain connects TRBV7-2 to TRBJ2-3, with D unresolved. V was shortened by 1 base and J by 3 bases, with 5 bases between the two germline ends. The CDR3 length is 13 residues. Per the germline V gene, CDR1 is SGHTA and CDR2 is FQGNSA. The CDR3 sequence is CASSLVETDTQYF. CDR3 nucleotides: TGTGCCAGCAGCTTAGTAGAAACAGATACGCAGTATTTT.

The chain joins TRBV9 to TRBJ1-1; D uncertain. This CDR3 contains 16 residues. Between the trimmed V and J ends, which lost 0 bases and 1 base, there was a span of 13 bases. Germline V gene sequence: CDR1 SGDLS, CDR2 YYNGEE. Here the CDR3 DNA reads TGTGCCAGCAGCGTAGTTGGCCCGGAGACGAACACTGAAGCTTTCTTT. It encodes CASSVVGPETNTEAFF.

On this clone: The sample holds other DNA sequences that translate to the same CDR3. This rearrangement joins TRBV5-1 to TRBJ2-7, with D hard to call. Germline CDR1 is SGHRS and CDR2 is YFSETQ. The CDR3 spans 15 residues. Trimming removed 0 bases at V and 4 bases at J, with 14 bases between. The CDR3 bases are TGCGCCAGCAGCTTGGTCCCGGGTACCCAGTACGAGCAGTACTTC. Amino acids: CASSLVPGTQYEQYF. Filled out from reference TRBV5-1 and TRBJ2-7, the complete variable domain reads KAGVTQTPRYLIKTRGQQVTLSCSPISGHRSVSWYQQTPGQGLQFLFEYFSETQRNKGNFPGRFSGRQFSNSRSEMNVSTLELGDSALYLCASSLVPGTQYEQYFGPGTRLTVT.

The chain couples TRBV27 to TRBJ2-3, with 10 bases aligning to TRBD1. The CDR3 totals 14 residues. From germline, CDR1 is MNHEY and CDR2 SMNVEV (reference sequence). Unmatched junction bases numbered 8, after V lost 10 bases and J lost 4 bases. The DNA of the CDR3 is TGTGCCACCTCACCGGGACAGGGGTCAGATACGCAGTATTTT. Protein: CATSPGQGSDTQYF.

Only one count was recorded for this clone. This chain links TRBV5-1 with TRBJ2-5, with 15 bases matching TRBD2. The V gene's germline CDR1 is SGHRS and CDR2 YFSETQ. Unmatched junction bases numbered 12, after V lost 2 bases and J lost 4 bases. The CDR3 is made up of 19 amino acids. CDR3 region: CASSFGLAGGPGFLETQYF. The CDR3 region has the DNA TGCGCCAGCAGCTTCGGACTAGCGGGAGGGCCGGGGTTTTTAGAGACCCAGTACTTC.

The chain couples TRBV7-9 to TRBJ1-1, with TRBD1 matching over 11 bases. Trimming at V came to 5 bases and at J to 4 bases, leaving 6 bases not matched to a gene. Germline V gene lookup returns CDR1 SEHNR and CDR2 FQNEAQ (reference sequence). The CDR3 has 15 residues. The CDR3 DNA reads TGTGCCAGCAGCCCGGGGACAGGGGGGACCACTGAAGCTTTCTTT. It specifies CASSPGTGGTTEAFF.

The chain recombines TRBV6-5 with TRBJ1-5; D perhaps matches TRBD1 (5 bases). The CDR3 spans 15 residues. Trimming pared 6 bases from V and 9 bases from J, leaving 21 bases between. Per the germline V gene, CDR1 is MNHEY and CDR2 is SVGAGI. The CDR3 spells CASRTALHGIWPQHF. CDR3 nucleotides: TGTGCCAGCAGGACAGCTCTACACGGAATTTGGCCCCAGCATTTT.

This clone is a singleton in its sample. The V gene is TRBV5-1, the J gene TRBJ2-7; a weak D match, TRBD2 (5 bases). Looked up from germline, CDR1 is SGHRS and CDR2 is YFSETQ. Deletions cut 0 bases from V and 6 bases from J, with 25 bases between. The CDR3 extends over 18 amino acids. CDR3 protein: CASSLGTLVGAIPGEQYF. Here the CDR3 DNA reads TGCGCCAGCAGCTTGGGAACCCTAGTGGGAGCCATTCCTGGCGAGCAGTACTTC.

This chain connects TRBV2 to TRBJ2-1; tentatively, D is TRBD1 (5 bases). The CDR3 covers 16 residues. V was pared by 2 bases and J by 0 bases, with 11 bases between. Germline loops: CDR1 SNHLY, CDR2 FYNNEI. The CDR3 DNA is TGTGCCAGCAGTGAAACGGGTCAGGGCTCCTACAATGAGCAGTTCTTC. This translates into CASSETGQGSYNEQFF.

In this sample, this clone turned up once. The chain links TRBV10-3 to TRBJ1-4; the D gene is possibly TRBD1 (6 bases). CDR3 length: 14 amino acids. The V end was cut by 0 bases, the J end by 11 bases, with 13 bases between. Germline loops: CDR1 ENHRY, CDR2 SYGVKD. The CDR3 region has the DNA TGTGCCATCAGTGAGTCGTCCAGGGGAGGGAAACTGTTTTTT. Translation: CAISESSRGGKLFF.

On this clone itself: Its ends do not fully match the called genes, so a read error is possible. The chain joins TRBV9 to TRBJ2-3, with 11 positions matching TRBD2. CDR3 length: 13 residues. CDR1 SGDLS and CDR2 YYNGEE come from the germline V gene. CDR3 sequence: CASSGRAEDTQYF. In nucleotides, the CDR3 is TGTGCCAGTAGCGGGAGGGCCGAAGATACGCAGTATTTT. The whole variable domain, remainder taken from reference TRBV9 and TRBJ2-3, is DSGVTQTPKHLITATGQRVTLRCSPRSGDLSVYWYQQSLDQGLQFLIQYYNGEERAKGNILERFSAQQFPDLHSELNLSSLELGDSALYFCASSGRAEDTQYFGPGTRLTVL.

V and J are TRBV19 and TRBJ1-1; D is unclear. The CDR3 has 13 residues. Between the trimmed V and J ends, which lost 6 bases and 1 base, there was a span of 9 bases. Germline CDR1 is LNHDA and CDR2 is SQIVND (reference sequence). CDR3 protein: CASSLSRNTEAFF. The CDR3 coding sequence is TGTGCCAGTAGCCTTAGCAGGAACACTGAAGCTTTCTTT.

In DNA, the CDR3 is TGTGCCAGCTCACCATTCGGGAGGGAGGATGAGCAGTTCTTC. It encodes CASSPFGREDEQFF. V and J are TRBV18 and TRBJ2-1, with 8 nucleotides matching TRBD2. V was clipped by 2 bases and J by 8 bases; unmatched bases: 5. Germline V gene lookup returns CDR1 KGHSH and CDR2 LQKENI. This CDR3 is 14 amino acids long.

This sequence joins TRBV27 and TRBJ1-4; no firm D call. Germline V gives CDR1 MNHEY, CDR2 SMNVEV (reference sequence). The CDR3 covers 13 residues. Trimming stripped 6 bases from V and 0 bases from J, with 5 bases between. In DNA, the CDR3 is TGTGCCAGCAGACGAGCAACTAATGAAAAACTGTTTTTT. Protein: CASRRATNEKLFF.

CDR3 sequence (DNA): TGTGCCAGCAGTTTGTTGACAGGGGGCCAAGAGACCCAGTACTTC. Protein sequence: CASSLLTGGQETQYF. The genes are TRBV27 and TRBJ2-5; 9 bases are a match to TRBD1. Germline CDR1 is MNHEY and CDR2 is SMNVEV (reference sequence). Losses at the gene ends were 3 bases for V and 1 base for J; bases not matched to a gene: 3. The CDR3 has 15 residues.

The chain uses TRBV27 and TRBJ2-1; TRBD2 agrees at 9 bases. V lost 2 bases and J lost 5; bases outside the gene matches: 10. CDR1 MNHEY and CDR2 SMNVEV come from the germline V gene (reference sequence). This CDR3 region has 17 residues. The CDR3 bases are TGTGCCAGCAGTTTACTCGGTGCGGCGGGAGGGAACAATGAGCAGTTCTTC. It is translated as CASSLLGAAGGNNEQFF.

The genes are TRBV6-5 and TRBJ1-2; 8 positions agree with TRBD1. The germline V gene has CDR1 MNHEY and CDR2 SVGAGI. The CDR3 runs to 14 residues. V dropped 4 bases and J dropped 4; count of bases not matched to a gene: 5. The chain's CDR3 is CASSLTGAGYGYTF. CDR3 sequence (DNA): TGTGCCAGCAGTTTGACAGGGGCCGGCTATGGCTACACCTTC.

V is TRBV29-1 and J is TRBJ2-5, with 8 bases matching TRBD2. The CDR3 is made up of 17 amino acids. Losses at the gene ends were 0 bases for V and 2 bases for J; bases not matched to a gene: 11. Germline CDR1 SQVTM, CDR2 ANQGSEA. CDR3 region: CSVEEVGLAGSQETQYF. CDR3 sequence (DNA): TGCAGCGTTGAAGAAGTAGGTCTAGCGGGTTCTCAAGAGACCCAGTACTTC.

The CDR3 nucleotides read TGTGCCAGCAGCTTAGAGCTAGCGGGGGGCTCCTACAATGAGCAGTTCTTC. It translates to CASSLELAGGSYNEQFF. The gene calls are TRBV11-3 and TRBJ2-1; TRBD2 agrees at 11 bases. The CDR3 length is 17 residues. The V gene end was trimmed by 0 bases and the J gene end by 0 bases; junction bases not matched to a gene: 1. Germline V gives CDR1 SGHNT, CDR2 YENEEA.

This clone showed up just a few times. The rearrangement links TRBV12-3 or TRBV12-4 to TRBJ2-2, with D maybe TRBD2 (5 bases). The length of the CDR3 is 12 residues. The V gene lost 6 bases and the J gene lost 3 bases, with 5 bases spanning the gap. DNA of the CDR3: TGTGCCAGCAGACTAGACACCGGGGAGCTGTTTTTT. This encodes CASRLDTGELFF.

The genes are TRBV5-6 and TRBJ2-1; perhaps TRBD1 as D (6 bases). Germline V gene lookup returns CDR1 SGHDT and CDR2 YYEEEE. Trimming cost V 2 bases and J 4 bases, with 13 bases left between them. This CDR3 is built from 15 residues. This CDR3 reads CASSFGGQLYNEQFF. The CDR3 nucleotides are TGTGCCAGCAGCTTTGGGGGACAATTATACAATGAGCAGTTCTTC.

This clone was detected only once. The CDR3 DNA sequence: TGTGCCAGCAATCCCGGGCTCGGCGGGGGCTCCTACGAGCAGTACTTC. As protein: CASNPGLGGGSYEQYF. J is TRBJ2-7 and V is TRBV27, with 7 bases fitting TRBD2. The CDR3 consists of 16 residues. CDR1 MNHEY and CDR2 SMNVEV come from the germline V gene (reference sequence). J gave up 0 bases and V 7 bases, and 12 bases lay outside the gene matches.

V gene TRBV7-9 combines with J gene TRBJ2-1, with 7 bases lining up with TRBD1. Trimming cost V 4 bases and J 8 bases; bases outside gene matches: 5. Germline V gives CDR1 SEHNR, CDR2 FQNEAQ (reference sequence). The CDR3 has 13 residues. The CDR3 loop reads CASSSDGQDEQFF. The CDR3 DNA follows: TGTGCCAGCAGCTCCGACGGACAGGATGAGCAGTTCTTC.